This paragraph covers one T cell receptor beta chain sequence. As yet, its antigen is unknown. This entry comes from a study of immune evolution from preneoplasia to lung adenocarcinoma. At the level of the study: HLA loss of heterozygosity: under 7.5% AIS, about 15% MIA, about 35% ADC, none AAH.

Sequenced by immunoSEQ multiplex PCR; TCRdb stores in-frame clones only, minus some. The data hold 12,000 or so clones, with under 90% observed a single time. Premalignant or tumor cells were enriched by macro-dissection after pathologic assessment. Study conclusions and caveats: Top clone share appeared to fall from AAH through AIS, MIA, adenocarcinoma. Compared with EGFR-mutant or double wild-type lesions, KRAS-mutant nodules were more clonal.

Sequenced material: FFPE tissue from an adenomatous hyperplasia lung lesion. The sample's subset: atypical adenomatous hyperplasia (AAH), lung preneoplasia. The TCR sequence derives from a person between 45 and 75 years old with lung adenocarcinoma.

The CDR3 sequence is CASSLVAGNYGYTF. The DNA of the CDR3 is TGTGCCAGCAGCTTAGTGGCCGGTAACTATGGCTACACCTTC. The chain joins TRBV7-2 to TRBJ1-2; D unclear. The CDR3 is 14 residues long. Trimming removed 1 base at V and 1 base at J, with 7 bases between. Looked up from germline, CDR1 is SGHTA and CDR2 is FQGNSA.